This section outlines one TCR beta chain sequence together with its context. According to the study, genomic DNA was the template for TCR beta VDJ and CDR3 profiling. Via MiXCR, TCRdb re-called the reads, giving one row per CDR3 protein. The sample lists roughly 420,000 distinct CDR3 sequences, 55% to 75% seen once, with 4% in the top ten. This sample stems from a study of CD8+CD57+ T cells in acquired aplastic anemia. The receptor was derived from a human donor in good health, serving as a control. The source material was sorted CD4+, CD8+, or CD8+CD57+ T cells (not recorded which) from PBMCs.

In DNA form, the CDR3 reads TGTGCCAGCAAGGACAGGGAGGGGATAGGCTACACCTTC. Translation gives CASKDREGIGYTF. V usage is TRBV6-1 and J usage is TRBJ1-2; 8 positions match TRBD1. Unmatched junction bases numbered 9, after V lost 7 bases and J lost 8 bases. CDR3 size: 13 residues. The V gene's germline CDR1 is MNHNS and CDR2 SASEGT.